The 24 T cell receptor beta chains below all came from one sample that was sequenced in a study of blood T cell repertoires in COVID-19. The data were produced by immunoSEQ multiplex PCR, yet TCRdb's version contains in-frame clones alone and is incomplete. The repertoire includes about 170,000 clones, 82% of them detected once, and about 8% sits in the top ten. Sequences were obtained from peripheral blood. Source of these receptors: a woman between 65 and 79 years old with acute or convalescent COVID-19.

The CDR3: CASSLPNTEAFF. In DNA, the CDR3 is TGTGCCAGCAGCCTACCGAACACTGAAGCTTTCTTT. The rearrangement links TRBV28 to TRBJ1-1; D gene uncertain. Germline V CDR1 and CDR2: MDHEN, SYDVKM. Trimming stripped 6 bases from V and 1 base from J, with 6 bases between. This CDR3 is built from 12 residues.

This CDR3 reads CASKPGQSYEQYF. The CDR3 nucleotides are TGTGCCAGCAAACCGGGACAGTCCTACGAGCAGTACTTC. The V and J genes are TRBV2 and TRBJ2-7; TRBD1 matches at 7 bases. The CDR3 is made up of 13 amino acids. V trimming: 7 bases; J trimming: 1 base; junction bases outside the gene matches: 4. Germline values: CDR1 SNHLY, CDR2 FYNNEI. Based on the CDR3 plus reference TRBV2 and TRBJ2-7, the full variable domain is EPEVTQTPSHQVTQMGQEVILRCVPISNHLYFYWYRQILGQKVEFLVSFYNNEISEKSEIFDDQFSVERPDGSNFTLKIRSTKLEDSAMYFCASKPGQSYEQYFGPGTRLTVT.

The chain is built from TRBV28 and TRBJ2-1, with D perhaps matching TRBD2 (5 bases). Per germline, CDR1 MDHEN and CDR2 SYDVKM. CDR3 size: 13 residues. V lost 4 bases and J 9 bases, leaving 13 bases between the germline ends. CDR3 nucleotides: TGTGCCAGCAGTTCCACGGTTCGGGGTGAGCAGTTCTTC. The encoded protein is CASSSTVRGEQFF.

The chain combines TRBV28 with TRBJ2-7, with D possibly matching TRBD2 (5 bases). The CDR3 runs to 13 residues. The germline V gene encodes CDR1 MDHEN and CDR2 SYDVKM. V lost 7 bases to trimming and J lost 6 bases, with 16 bases between them. The CDR3 nucleotides read TGTGCCAGCACTCTACCCGCCCGGGGCGAGCAGTACTTC. Amino acids: CASTLPARGEQYF.

The CDR3 protein is CASSRREFRNTDTQYF. The CDR3 bases are TGTGCCAGCAGCAGAAGGGAGTTCCGAAACACAGATACGCAGTATTTT. The chain is built from TRBV5-4 and TRBJ2-3; a weak D match, TRBD2 (5 bases). This CDR3 is 16 amino acids long. V gave up 4 bases and J gave up 2 bases, with 17 bases separating them. CDR1 and CDR2 from the germline V gene are SGHNT and YYREEE (reference sequence).

The chain joins TRBV28 to TRBJ1-2; maybe TRBD1 (6 bases). CDR1 is MDHEN, CDR2 SYDVKM, per germline. The CDR3 is 17 amino acids. Deletions cut 4 bases from V and 0 bases from J, with 18 bases between. CDR3 in amino acids: CASSWPQGWPTNYGYTF. CDR3 bases: TGTGCCAGCAGTTGGCCACAGGGTTGGCCTACTAACTATGGCTACACCTTC.

This clone was detected only once. The chain carries TRBV27 and TRBJ2-7, with D perhaps matching TRBD1 (6 bases). In germline, CDR1 is MNHEY, CDR2 SMNVEV (reference sequence). The germline V and J ends were trimmed by 0 bases and 7 bases, with 13 bases remaining between them. This CDR3 has 14 amino acids. The CDR3, as DNA: TGTGCCAGCAGTTTATCGGCAGGGGTGGGTGAGCAGTACTTC. Amino acid sequence: CASSLSAGVGEQYF.

The chain carries TRBV9 and TRBJ1-5; D is undetermined. With 5 bases removed from V and 5 bases from J, the gap between germline ends came to 17 bases. The CDR3 runs 15 residues. CDR1 is SGDLS, CDR2 YYNGEE, per germline. CDR3 loop: CASSVTGGRDQPQHF. CDR3 nucleotides: TGTGCCAGCAGTGTTACGGGAGGGAGGGATCAGCCCCAGCATTTT.

The chain uses TRBV5-4 and TRBJ2-3; no reliable D call. Germline CDR1 and CDR2: SGHNT and YYREEE (reference sequence). This CDR3 is built from 16 residues. V was cut by 1 base and J by 0 bases, with 12 bases left in between. CDR3 sequence reads: CASSLYVVGSTDTQYF. The CDR3, as DNA: TGTGCCAGCAGCTTGTACGTTGTTGGCAGCACAGATACGCAGTATTTT.

This clone was observed a few times. The chain has TRBV5-1 and TRBJ1-6; TRBD1 might be the D (5 bases). The ends were cut back, 4 bases at V and 9 bases at J, with 20 bases in the middle. The CDR3 totals 16 residues. Germline lookup yields CDR1 SGHRS and CDR2 YFSETQ. The CDR3 here is CASSPEAQGTGSPLHF. The CDR3 DNA follows: TGCGCCAGCAGCCCCGAAGCCCAGGGCACGGGTTCACCCCTCCACTTT. The full variable domain, in which reference TRBV5-1 and TRBJ1-6 provide the parts outside the CDR3, is KAGVTQTPRYLIKTRGQQVTLSCSPISGHRSVSWYQQTPGQGLQFLFEYFSETQRNKGNFPGRFSGRQFSNSRSEMNVSTLELGDSALYLCASSPEAQGTGSPLHFGNGTRLTVT.

The genes are TRBV6-5 and TRBJ2-1; D not resolved. Germline CDR1 is MNHEY and CDR2 is SVGAGI. The CDR3 consists of 12 residues. Trimming took off 4 bases at V and 6 bases at J, with 7 bases between the two ends. In nucleotides, the CDR3 is TGTGCCAGCAGTTCCCGTTCCAATGAGCAGTTCTTC. Protein product: CASSSRSNEQFF.

This clone was seen a handful of times. This rearrangement joins TRBV7-8 to TRBJ2-5; 10 nucleotides align to TRBD2. The CDR3 is made up of 16 amino acids. Germline CDR1 is SGHVS and CDR2 is FQNEAQ. With 5 bases clipped from V and 5 bases from J, the junction kept 11 bases outside the gene matches. The CDR3 protein is CASSRWGTSVQETQYF. The CDR3 DNA is TGTGCCAGCAGCCGATGGGGGACTAGCGTGCAGGAGACCCAGTACTTC. Looking up the rest from reference TRBV7-8 and TRBJ2-5 gives the full variable domain: GAGVSQSPRYKVAKRGQDVALRCDPISGHVSLFWYQQALGQGPEFLTYFQNEAQLDKSGLPSDRFFAERPEGSVSTLKIQRTQQEDSAVYLCASSRWGTSVQETQYFGPGTRLLVL.

The rearrangement joins TRBV19 to TRBJ1-5; D possibly corresponds to TRBD1 (6 bases). The CDR3 loop spans 12 amino acids. Germline V gene data show CDR1 as LNHDA and CDR2 as SQIVND (reference sequence). The V end was cut by 11 bases, the J end by 4 bases, with 12 bases between. Here the CDR3 DNA reads TGTGCCGGGGGCGGGCCAAATCAGCCCCAGCATTTT. Translating gives CAGGGPNQPQHF.

The genes are TRBV18 and TRBJ1-1; D is unclear. Germline CDR1 reads KGHSH; CDR2 reads LQKENI. V was clipped by 5 bases and J by 4 bases, with 17 bases between them. The CDR3 length is 15 residues. The CDR3 DNA reads TGTGCCAGCTCAAGCTACTGGGAGGGCGGCACTGAAGCTTTCTTT. This codes for CASSSYWEGGTEAFF.

The V gene is TRBV4-1, the J gene TRBJ2-5; 7 nucleotides align to TRBD2. The germline V gene has CDR1 MGHRA and CDR2 YSYEKL. The CDR3 consists of 14 residues. Unmatched junction bases numbered 5, after V lost 1 base and J lost 6 bases. CDR3: CASSQGGLSKTQYF. The CDR3 coding sequence is TGCGCCAGCAGCCAAGGGGGACTATCCAAGACCCAGTACTTC.

This chain connects TRBV19 to TRBJ1-1; D unclear. V was trimmed by 3 bases and J by 1 base, leaving 18 bases between them. Germline CDR1 LNHDA, CDR2 SQIVND (reference sequence). The CDR3 is made up of 17 amino acids. The CDR3 region has the DNA TGTGCCAGTAGTATTGTATTACGCTCTCGGGAGAACACTGAAGCTTTCTTT. It encodes CASSIVLRSRENTEAFF.

This clone was picked up a small number of times. This chain joins TRBV10-3 and TRBJ1-6; tentatively, D is TRBD1 (5 bases). The CDR3 covers 15 residues. Trimming cost V 4 bases and J 6 bases, with 13 bases left between them. The V gene's germline CDR1 is ENHRY and CDR2 SYGVKD. CDR3 in amino acids: CAISVDSRANSPLHF. The CDR3 DNA follows: TGTGCCATCAGTGTAGACAGCAGGGCTAATTCACCCCTCCACTTT.

This clone was found once. The chain combines TRBV16 with TRBJ1-2, with 9 nucleotides matching TRBD1. CDR1 and CDR2 from the germline V gene are KGHSY and FQNENV. V lost 3 bases to trimming and J lost 4 bases; unmatched junction nucleotides: 9. This CDR3 contains 16 residues. DNA of the CDR3: TGTGCCAGCAGCCACCTAGGACAGGGGAGTCTCTATGGCTACACCTTC. Translated, it gives CASSHLGQGSLYGYTF.

V gene TRBV6-5 combines with J gene TRBJ1-4, with D possibly TRBD1 on 5 matching bases. CDR3 length: 14 residues. Germline CDR1 is MNHEY and CDR2 is SVGAGI. Deletions cut 5 bases from V and 8 bases from J, with 15 bases between. The CDR3, as DNA: TGTGCCAGCAGTACCTCAGGGAGGTACGAAAAACTGTTTTTT. Translated, it gives CASSTSGRYEKLFF.

The chain carries TRBV30 and TRBJ2-5; D is possibly TRBD1 (5 bases). Germline CDR1 reads GTSNPN; CDR2 reads SVGIG (reference sequence). The CDR3 consists of 13 residues. V lost 4 bases, J lost 1 base, and 10 bases lay in between. The CDR3 loop reads CAWKRGVQETQYF. CDR3 nucleotide sequence: TGTGCCTGGAAAAGGGGCGTCCAAGAGACCCAGTACTTC.

This clone was recorded once. This chain uses TRBV6-5 with TRBJ1-1; D perhaps matches TRBD1 (5 bases). V dropped 4 bases and J dropped 5 bases, with 14 bases sitting between them. This CDR3 is 14 amino acids long. Germline lookup yields CDR1 MNHEY and CDR2 SVGAGI. In DNA form, the CDR3 reads TGTGCCAGCAGTTCCAATCAGGGACTGACTGAAGCTTTCTTT. Its translation: CASSSNQGLTEAFF.

This chain uses TRBV6-6 with TRBJ2-7; 9 nucleotides align to TRBD2. Germline V gene sequence: CDR1 MNHNY, CDR2 SVGAGI (reference sequence). After removal of 4 bases from V and 6 bases from J, the junction contained 7 bases not matched to a gene. The CDR3 length is 14 residues. CDR3 DNA: TGTGCCAGCAGTTCCGTAGCGGGAGTCGGCGAGCAGTACTTC. It specifies CASSSVAGVGEQYF.

The chain combines TRBV6-2 or TRBV6-3 with TRBJ2-7, with D hard to call. The V gene's germline CDR1 is MNHEY and CDR2 SVGEGT. This CDR3 is 12 amino acids long. V was cut by 5 bases and J by 3 bases, with 8 bases left in between. The CDR3 region is CASSPFIYEQYF. In nucleotides, the CDR3 is TGTGCCAGCAGTCCCTTTATCTACGAGCAGTACTTC.

CDR3 region: CASSQEASGTSYNEQFF. The CDR3 nucleotides read TGCGCCAGCAGCCAAGAGGCTAGCGGTACCTCCTACAATGAGCAGTTCTTC. The chain combines TRBV4-3 with TRBJ2-1, with 7 nucleotides matching TRBD2. CDR1 is LGHNA, CDR2 YSLEER, per germline. With 0 bases clipped from V and 0 bases from J, the junction kept 5 bases outside the gene matches. This CDR3 is 17 amino acids long.